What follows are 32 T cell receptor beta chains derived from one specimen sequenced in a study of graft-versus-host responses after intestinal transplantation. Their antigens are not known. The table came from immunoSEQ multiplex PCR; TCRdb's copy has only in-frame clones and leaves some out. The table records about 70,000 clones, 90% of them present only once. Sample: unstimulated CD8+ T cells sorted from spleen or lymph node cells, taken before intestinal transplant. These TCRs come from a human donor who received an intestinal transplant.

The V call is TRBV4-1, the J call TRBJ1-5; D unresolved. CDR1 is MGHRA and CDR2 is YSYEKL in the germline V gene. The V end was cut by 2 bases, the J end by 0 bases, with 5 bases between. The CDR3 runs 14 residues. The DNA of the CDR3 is TGCGCCAGCAGCCAACAGAATAGCAATCAGCCCCAGCATTTT. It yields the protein CASSQQNSNQPQHF.

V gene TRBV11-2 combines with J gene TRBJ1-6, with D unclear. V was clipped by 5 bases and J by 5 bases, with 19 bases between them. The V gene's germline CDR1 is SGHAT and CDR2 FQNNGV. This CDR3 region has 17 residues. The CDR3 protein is CASSPLVPAENNSPLHF. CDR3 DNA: TGTGCCAGCAGCCCCCTCGTTCCGGCGGAGAATAATTCACCCCTCCACTTT.

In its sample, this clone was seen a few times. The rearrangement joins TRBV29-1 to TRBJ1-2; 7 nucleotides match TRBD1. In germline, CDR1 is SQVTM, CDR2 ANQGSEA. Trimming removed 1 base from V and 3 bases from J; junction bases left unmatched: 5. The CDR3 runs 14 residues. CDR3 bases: TGCAGCGTTGAAGGGGACAGTGGGGACTATGGCTACACCTTC. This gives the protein CSVEGDSGDYGYTF. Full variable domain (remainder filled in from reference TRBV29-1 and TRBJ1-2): SAVISQKPSRDICQRGTSLTIQCQVDSQVTMMFWYRQQPGQSLTLIATANQGSEATYESGFVIDKFPISRPNLTFSTLTVSNMSPEDSSIYLCSVEGDSGDYGYTFGSGTRLTVV.

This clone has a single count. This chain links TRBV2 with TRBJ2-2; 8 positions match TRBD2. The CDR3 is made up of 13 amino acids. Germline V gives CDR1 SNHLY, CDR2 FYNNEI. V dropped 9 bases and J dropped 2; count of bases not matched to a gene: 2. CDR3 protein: CARGTSNTGELFF. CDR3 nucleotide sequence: TGTGCCAGAGGGACTAGTAACACCGGGGAGCTGTTTTTT. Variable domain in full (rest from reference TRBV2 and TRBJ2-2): EPEVTQTPSHQVTQMGQEVILRCVPISNHLYFYWYRQILGQKVEFLVSFYNNEISEKSEIFDDQFSVERPDGSNFTLKIRSTKLEDSAMYFCARGTSNTGELFFGEGSRLTVL.

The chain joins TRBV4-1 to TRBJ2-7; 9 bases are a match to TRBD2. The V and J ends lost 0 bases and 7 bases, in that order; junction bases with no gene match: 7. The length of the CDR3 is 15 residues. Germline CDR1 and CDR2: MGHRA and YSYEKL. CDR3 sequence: CASSQDQLAGREQYF. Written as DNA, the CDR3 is TGCGCCAGCAGCCAAGATCAGCTAGCGGGGAGGGAGCAGTACTTC.

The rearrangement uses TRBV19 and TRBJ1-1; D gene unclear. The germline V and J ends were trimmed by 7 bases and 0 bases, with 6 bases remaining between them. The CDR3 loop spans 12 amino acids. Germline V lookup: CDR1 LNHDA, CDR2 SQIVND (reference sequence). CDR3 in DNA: TGTGCCAGTAATCGGGTGAACACTGAAGCTTTCTTT. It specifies CASNRVNTEAFF.

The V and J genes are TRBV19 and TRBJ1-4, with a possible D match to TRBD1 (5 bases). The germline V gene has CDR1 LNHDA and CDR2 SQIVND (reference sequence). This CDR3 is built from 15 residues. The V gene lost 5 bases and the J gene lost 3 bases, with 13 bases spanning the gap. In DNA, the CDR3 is TGTGCCAGTAGTCCCACAGGAGCGCCTAATGAAAAACTGTTTTTT. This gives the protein CASSPTGAPNEKLFF.

The CDR3, as DNA: TGTGCCAGCAGCTCCCAGGGACTAGGTGCCTACAATGAGCAGTTCTTC. This translates into CASSSQGLGAYNEQFF. The genes are TRBV9 and TRBJ2-1, with 8 bases fitting TRBD2. The J segment lost 2 bases and the V segment lost 4 bases, leaving 8 bases of the junction unmatched. The CDR3 extends over 16 amino acids. In germline, CDR1 is SGDLS, CDR2 YYNGEE.

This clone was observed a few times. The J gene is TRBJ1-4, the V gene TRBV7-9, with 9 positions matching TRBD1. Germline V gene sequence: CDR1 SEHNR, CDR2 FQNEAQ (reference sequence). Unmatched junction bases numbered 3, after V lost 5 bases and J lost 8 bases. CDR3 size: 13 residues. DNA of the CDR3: TGTGCCAGCAGCCCCGGGACAGGGGAAAAACTGTTTTTT. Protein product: CASSPGTGEKLFF.

The CDR3 nucleotides read TGTGCCAGTAGTATGGGGCTCCAGGGGAACACTGAAGCTTTCTTT. This sequence encodes CASSMGLQGNTEAFF. The chain carries TRBV19 and TRBJ1-1, with D perhaps TRBD1 (5 bases). The V end was cut by 3 bases, the J end by 1 base, with 12 bases between. The germline CDR1 and CDR2 sequences are LNHDA and SQIVND (reference sequence). The CDR3 length is 15 residues.

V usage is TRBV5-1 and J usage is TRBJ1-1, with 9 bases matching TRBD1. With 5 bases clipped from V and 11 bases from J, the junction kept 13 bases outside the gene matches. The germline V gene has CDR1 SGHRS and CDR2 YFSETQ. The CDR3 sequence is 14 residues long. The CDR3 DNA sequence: TGCGCCAGCAGAGGGACAGGGTCCAGGAGCTCCGCTTTCTTT. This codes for CASRGTGSRSSAFF.

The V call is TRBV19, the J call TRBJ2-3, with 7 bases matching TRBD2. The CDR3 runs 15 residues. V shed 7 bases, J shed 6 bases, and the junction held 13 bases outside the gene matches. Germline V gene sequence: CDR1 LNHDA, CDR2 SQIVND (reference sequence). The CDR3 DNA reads TGTGCCAGTATGCCTAGACCGGGGGGATCGGATACGCAGTATTTT. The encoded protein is CASMPRPGGSDTQYF.

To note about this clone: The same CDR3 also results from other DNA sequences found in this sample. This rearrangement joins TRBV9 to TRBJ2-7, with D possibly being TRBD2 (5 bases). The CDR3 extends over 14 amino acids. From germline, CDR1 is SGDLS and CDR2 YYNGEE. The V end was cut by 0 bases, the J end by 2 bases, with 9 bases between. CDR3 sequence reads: CASSVGGEPYEQYF. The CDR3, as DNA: TGTGCCAGCAGCGTAGGTGGGGAGCCCTACGAGCAGTACTTC.

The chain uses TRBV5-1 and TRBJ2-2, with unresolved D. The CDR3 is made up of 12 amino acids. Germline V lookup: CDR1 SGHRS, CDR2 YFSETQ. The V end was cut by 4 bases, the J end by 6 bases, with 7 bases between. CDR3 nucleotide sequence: TGCGCCAGCAGCGCAGAGGCCGGGGAGCTGTTTTTT. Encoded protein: CASSAEAGELFF.

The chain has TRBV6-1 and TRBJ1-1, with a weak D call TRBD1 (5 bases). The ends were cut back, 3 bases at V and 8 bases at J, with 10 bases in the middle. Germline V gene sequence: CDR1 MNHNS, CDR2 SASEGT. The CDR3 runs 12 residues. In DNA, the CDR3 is TGTGCCAGCAGTGATATTCCAGGGGAAGCTTTCTTT. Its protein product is CASSDIPGEAFF.

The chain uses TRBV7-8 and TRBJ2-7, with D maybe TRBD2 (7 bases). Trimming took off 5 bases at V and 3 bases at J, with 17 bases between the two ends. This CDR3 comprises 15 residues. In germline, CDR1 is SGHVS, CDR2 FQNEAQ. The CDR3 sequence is CASSRAGDTNYEQYF. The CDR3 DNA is TGTGCCAGCAGCCGCGCGGGGGACACCAACTACGAGCAGTACTTC. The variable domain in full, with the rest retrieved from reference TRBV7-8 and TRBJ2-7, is GAGVSQSPRYKVAKRGQDVALRCDPISGHVSLFWYQQALGQGPEFLTYFQNEAQLDKSGLPSDRFFAERPEGSVSTLKIQRTQQEDSAVYLCASSRAGDTNYEQYFGPGTRLTVT.

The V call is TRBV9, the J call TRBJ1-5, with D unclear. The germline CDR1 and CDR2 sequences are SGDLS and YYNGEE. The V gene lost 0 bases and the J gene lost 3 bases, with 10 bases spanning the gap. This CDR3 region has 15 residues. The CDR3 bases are TGTGCCAGCAGCGTAGGAGCAGGCACCAATCAGCCCCAGCATTTT. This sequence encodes CASSVGAGTNQPQHF.

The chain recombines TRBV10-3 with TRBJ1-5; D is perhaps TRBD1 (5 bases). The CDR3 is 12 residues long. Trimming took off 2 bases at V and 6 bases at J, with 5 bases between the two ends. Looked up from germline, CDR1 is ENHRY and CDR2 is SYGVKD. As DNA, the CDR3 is TGTGCCATCAGTGAGGGGGCTCAGCCCCAGCATTTT. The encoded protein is CAISEGAQPQHF.

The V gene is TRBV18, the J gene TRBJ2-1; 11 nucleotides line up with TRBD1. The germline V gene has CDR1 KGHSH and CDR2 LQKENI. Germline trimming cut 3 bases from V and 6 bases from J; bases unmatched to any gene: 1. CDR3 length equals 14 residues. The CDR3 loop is CASSPGTGGNEQFF. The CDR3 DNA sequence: TGTGCCAGCTCACCCGGGACAGGGGGCAATGAGCAGTTCTTC.

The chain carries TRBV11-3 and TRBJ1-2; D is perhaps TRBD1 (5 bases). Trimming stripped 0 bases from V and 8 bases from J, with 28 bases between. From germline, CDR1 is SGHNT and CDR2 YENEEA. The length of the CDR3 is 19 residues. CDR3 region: CASSLDFNSPGHHFGGYTF. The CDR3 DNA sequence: TGTGCCAGCAGCTTAGATTTTAATTCCCCAGGACATCATTTCGGCGGCTACACCTTC.

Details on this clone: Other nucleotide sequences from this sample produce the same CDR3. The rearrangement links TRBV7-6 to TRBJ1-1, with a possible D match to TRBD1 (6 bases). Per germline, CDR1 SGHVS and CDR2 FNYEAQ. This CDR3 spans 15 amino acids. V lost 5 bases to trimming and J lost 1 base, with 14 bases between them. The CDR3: CASSPEAQGNTEAFF. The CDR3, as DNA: TGTGCCAGCAGCCCAGAGGCACAGGGGAACACTGAAGCTTTCTTT.

CDR3 coding DNA: TGTGCCAGCAGTTACTCCTGGGCGGAGGCCGGGGAGCTGTTTTTT. Residues: CASSYSWAEAGELFF. The chain has TRBV6-5 and TRBJ2-2, with D possibly being TRBD2 (5 bases). The germline CDR1 and CDR2 sequences are MNHEY and SVGAGI. CDR3 length: 15 amino acids. Trimming shortened V by 0 bases and J by 6 bases, and 11 bases separated the two germline ends.

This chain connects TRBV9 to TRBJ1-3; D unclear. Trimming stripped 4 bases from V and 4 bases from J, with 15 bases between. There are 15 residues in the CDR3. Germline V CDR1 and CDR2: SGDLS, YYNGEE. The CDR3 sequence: CASSRLENGGNTIYF. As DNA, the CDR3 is TGTGCCAGCAGCAGACTGGAGAACGGGGGAAACACCATATATTTT.

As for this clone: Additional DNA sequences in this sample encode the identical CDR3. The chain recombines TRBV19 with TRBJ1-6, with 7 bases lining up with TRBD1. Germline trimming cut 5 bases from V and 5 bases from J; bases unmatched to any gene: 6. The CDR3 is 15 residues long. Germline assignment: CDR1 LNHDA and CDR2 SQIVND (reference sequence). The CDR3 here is CASSVRDSDNSPLHF. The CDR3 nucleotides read TGTGCCAGTAGTGTCCGGGACAGCGATAATTCACCCCTCCACTTT.

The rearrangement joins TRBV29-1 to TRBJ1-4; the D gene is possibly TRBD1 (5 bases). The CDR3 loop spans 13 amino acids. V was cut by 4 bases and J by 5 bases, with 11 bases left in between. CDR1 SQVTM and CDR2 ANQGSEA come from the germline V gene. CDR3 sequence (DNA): TGCAGCGTTGTCGGGCAGGGAAATGAAAAACTGTTTTTT. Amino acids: CSVVGQGNEKLFF.

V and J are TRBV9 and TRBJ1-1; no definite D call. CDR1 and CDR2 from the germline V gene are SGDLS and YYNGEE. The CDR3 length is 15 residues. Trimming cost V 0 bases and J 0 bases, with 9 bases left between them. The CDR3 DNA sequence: TGTGCCAGCAGCGTAGGGGCGGGGATGAACACTGAAGCTTTCTTT. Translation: CASSVGAGMNTEAFF.

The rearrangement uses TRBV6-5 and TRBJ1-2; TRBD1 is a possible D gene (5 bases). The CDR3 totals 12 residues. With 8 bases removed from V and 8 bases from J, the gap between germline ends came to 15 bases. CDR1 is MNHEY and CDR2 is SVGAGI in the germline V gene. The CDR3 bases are TGTGCCAGCCAGATGCCAGGGCTCGGCTACACCTTC. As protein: CASQMPGLGYTF.

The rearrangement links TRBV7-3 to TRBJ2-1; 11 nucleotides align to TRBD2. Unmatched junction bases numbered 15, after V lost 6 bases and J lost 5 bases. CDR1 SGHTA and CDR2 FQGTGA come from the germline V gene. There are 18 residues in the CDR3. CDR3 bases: TGTGCCAGCAGGTTTGGGGGGACCGGGACTAGCGGAAACAATGAGCAGTTCTTC. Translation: CASRFGGTGTSGNNEQFF.

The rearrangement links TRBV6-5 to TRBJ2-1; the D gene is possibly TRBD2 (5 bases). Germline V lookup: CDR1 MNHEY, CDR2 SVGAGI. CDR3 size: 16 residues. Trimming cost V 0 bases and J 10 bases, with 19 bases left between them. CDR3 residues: CASSYSGPSPGIEQFF. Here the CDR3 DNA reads TGTGCCAGCAGTTACTCTGGCCCCTCCCCGGGAATCGAGCAGTTCTTC.

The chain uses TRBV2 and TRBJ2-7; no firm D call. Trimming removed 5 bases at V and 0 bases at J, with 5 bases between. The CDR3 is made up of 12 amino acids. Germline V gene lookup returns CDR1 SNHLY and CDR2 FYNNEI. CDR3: CASSTVSYEQYF. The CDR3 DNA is TGTGCCAGCAGTACGGTCTCCTACGAGCAGTACTTC.

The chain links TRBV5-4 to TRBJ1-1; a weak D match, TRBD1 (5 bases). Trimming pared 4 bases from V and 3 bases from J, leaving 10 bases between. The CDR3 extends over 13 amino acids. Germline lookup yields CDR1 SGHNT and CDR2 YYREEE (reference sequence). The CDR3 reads CASSRWGDTEAFF. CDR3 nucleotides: TGTGCCAGCAGCCGGTGGGGGGACACTGAAGCTTTCTTT.

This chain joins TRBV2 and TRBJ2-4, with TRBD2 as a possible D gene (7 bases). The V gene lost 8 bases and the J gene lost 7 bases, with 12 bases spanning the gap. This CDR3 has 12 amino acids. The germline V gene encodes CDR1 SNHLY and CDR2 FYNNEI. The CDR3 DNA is TGTGCCAGCGTAGGGGGGGGGAACATTCAGTACTTC. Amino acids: CASVGGGNIQYF.